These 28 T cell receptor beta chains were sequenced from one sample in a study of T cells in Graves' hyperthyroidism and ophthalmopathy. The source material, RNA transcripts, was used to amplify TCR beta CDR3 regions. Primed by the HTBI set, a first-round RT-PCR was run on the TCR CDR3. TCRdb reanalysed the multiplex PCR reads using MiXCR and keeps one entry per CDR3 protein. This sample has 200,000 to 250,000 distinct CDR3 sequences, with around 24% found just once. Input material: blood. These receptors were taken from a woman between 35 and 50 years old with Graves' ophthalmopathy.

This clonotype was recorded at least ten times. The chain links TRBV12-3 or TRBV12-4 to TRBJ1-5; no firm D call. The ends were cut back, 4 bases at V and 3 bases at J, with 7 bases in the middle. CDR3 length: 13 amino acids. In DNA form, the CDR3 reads TGTGCCAGCAGTTCAGACAACAATCAGCCCCAGCATTTT. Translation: CASSSDNNQPQHF.

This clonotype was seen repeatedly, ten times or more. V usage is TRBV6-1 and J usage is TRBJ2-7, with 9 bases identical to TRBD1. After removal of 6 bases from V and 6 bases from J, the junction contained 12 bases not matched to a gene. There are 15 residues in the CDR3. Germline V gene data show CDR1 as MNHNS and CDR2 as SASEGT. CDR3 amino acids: CASRAATGGTFEQYF. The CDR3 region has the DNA TGTGCCAGCAGGGCAGCGACAGGGGGGACTTTCGAGCAGTACTTC.

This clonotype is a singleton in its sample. The CDR3 sequence: CASSLTGQPNYGYTF. CDR3 nucleotides: TGTGCCAGCAGTCTCACTGGACAGCCCAACTATGGCTACACCTTC. The rearrangement uses TRBV28 and TRBJ1-2; TRBD1 is a possible D gene (6 bases). The CDR3 totals 15 residues. Trimming took 5 bases from V and 2 from J, leaving 15 bases between them. Germline CDR1 is MDHEN and CDR2 is SYDVKM.

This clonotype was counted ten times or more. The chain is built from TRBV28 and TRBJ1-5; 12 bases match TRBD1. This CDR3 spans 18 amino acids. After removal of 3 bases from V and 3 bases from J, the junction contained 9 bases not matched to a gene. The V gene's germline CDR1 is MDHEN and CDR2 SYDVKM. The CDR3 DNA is TGTGCCAGCAGTTTCTACGGGACAGGGGGCGCAAACAATCAGCCCCAGCATTTT. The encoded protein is CASSFYGTGGANNQPQHF.

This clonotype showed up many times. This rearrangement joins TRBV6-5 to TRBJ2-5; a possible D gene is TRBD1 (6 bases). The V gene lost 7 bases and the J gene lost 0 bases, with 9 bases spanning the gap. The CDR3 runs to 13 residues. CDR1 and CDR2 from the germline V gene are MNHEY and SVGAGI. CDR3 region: CASNWDNQETQYF. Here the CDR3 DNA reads TGTGCCAGCAATTGGGACAACCAAGAGACCCAGTACTTC.

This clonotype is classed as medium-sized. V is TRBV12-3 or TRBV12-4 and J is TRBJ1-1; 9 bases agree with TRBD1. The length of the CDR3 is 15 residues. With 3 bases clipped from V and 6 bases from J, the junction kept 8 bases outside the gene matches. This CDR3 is CASSFLGQGRAEAFF. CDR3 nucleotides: TGTGCCAGCAGTTTCCTTGGACAGGGGAGGGCTGAAGCTTTCTTT.

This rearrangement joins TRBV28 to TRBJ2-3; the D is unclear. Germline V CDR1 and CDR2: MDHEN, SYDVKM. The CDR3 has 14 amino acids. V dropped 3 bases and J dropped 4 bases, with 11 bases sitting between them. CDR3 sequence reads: CASSFDVRSDTQYF. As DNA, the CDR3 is TGTGCCAGCAGTTTTGATGTTCGTTCAGATACGCAGTATTTT.

The CDR3 sequence: CASSPGLEAFF. The DNA for the CDR3 is TGTGCCAGCAGCCCTGGACTCGAAGCTTTCTTT. The genes are TRBV6-2 or TRBV6-3 and TRBJ1-1; D remains unclear. V gave up 6 bases and J gave up 8 bases, with 10 bases separating them. Germline CDR1 MNHEY, CDR2 SVGEGT. The CDR3 is 11 residues long.

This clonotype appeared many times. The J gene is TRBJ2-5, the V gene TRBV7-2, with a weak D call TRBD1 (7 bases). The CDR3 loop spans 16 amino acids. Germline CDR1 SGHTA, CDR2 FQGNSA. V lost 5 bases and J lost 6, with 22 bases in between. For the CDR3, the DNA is TGTGCCAGCAGCCCCGCGGGACAGAGCGTCGAAAAGACCCAGTACTTC. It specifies CASSPAGQSVEKTQYF.

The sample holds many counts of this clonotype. CDR3 sequence (DNA): TGCGCCAGCAGCGTAGAGCCCCTCCCTTTCGAGCAGTACTTC. Translation: CASSVEPLPFEQYF. This chain joins TRBV5-1 and TRBJ2-7; D gene ambiguous. CDR3 length: 14 amino acids. In germline, CDR1 is SGHRS, CDR2 YFSETQ. Trimming cost V 4 bases and J 6 bases, with 17 bases left between them.

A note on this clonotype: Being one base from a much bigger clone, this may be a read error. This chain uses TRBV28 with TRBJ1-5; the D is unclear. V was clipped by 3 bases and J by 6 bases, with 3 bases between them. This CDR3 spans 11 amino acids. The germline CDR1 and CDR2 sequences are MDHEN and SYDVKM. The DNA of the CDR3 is TGTGCCAGCAGTTTTGGTCAGCCCCAGCATTTT. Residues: CASSFGQPQHF.

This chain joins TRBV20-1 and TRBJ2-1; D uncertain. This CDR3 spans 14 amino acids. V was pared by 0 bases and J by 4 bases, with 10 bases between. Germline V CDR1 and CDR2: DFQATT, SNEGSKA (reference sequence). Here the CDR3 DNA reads TGCAGTGCTAGAGAGCGGATTCAATACAATGAGCAGTTCTTC. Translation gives CSARERIQYNEQFF.

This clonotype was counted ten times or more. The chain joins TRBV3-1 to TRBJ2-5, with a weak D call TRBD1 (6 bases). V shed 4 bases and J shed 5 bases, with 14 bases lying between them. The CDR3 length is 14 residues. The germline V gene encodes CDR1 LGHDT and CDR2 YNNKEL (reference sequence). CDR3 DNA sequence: TGTGCCAGCAGCCTTTACAGGGTACGGGAGACCCAGTACTTC. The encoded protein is CASSLYRVRETQYF.

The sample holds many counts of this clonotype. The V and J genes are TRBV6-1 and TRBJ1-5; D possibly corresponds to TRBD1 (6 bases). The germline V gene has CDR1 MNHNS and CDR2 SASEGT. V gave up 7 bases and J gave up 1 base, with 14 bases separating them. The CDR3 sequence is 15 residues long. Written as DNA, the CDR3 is TGTGCCAGCAAAAGCAGCGACAGGAGCAATCAGCCCCAGCATTTT. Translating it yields CASKSSDRSNQPQHF.

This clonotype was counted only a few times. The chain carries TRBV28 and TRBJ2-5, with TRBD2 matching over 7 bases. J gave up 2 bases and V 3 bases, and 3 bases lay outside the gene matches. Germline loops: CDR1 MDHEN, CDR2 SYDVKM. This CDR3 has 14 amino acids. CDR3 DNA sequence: TGTGCCAGCAGTTTCAGAGCGGGACAAGAGACCCAGTACTTC. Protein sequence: CASSFRAGQETQYF.

The CDR3 coding sequence is TGCGCCAGCAGCTTCTCCCCTCTCGAGCAGTACTTC. It codes for CASSFSPLEQYF. This chain uses TRBV5-1 with TRBJ2-7; D remains ambiguous. Germline-derived CDR1 and CDR2 are SGHRS and YFSETQ. The length of the CDR3 is 12 residues. Between the trimmed V and J ends, which lost 2 bases and 6 bases, there was a span of 9 bases.

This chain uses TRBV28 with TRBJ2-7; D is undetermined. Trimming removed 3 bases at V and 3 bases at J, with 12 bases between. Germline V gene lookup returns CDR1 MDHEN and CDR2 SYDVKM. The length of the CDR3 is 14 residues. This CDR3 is CASSLAQEGYEQYF. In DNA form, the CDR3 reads TGTGCCAGCAGTTTGGCCCAGGAAGGCTACGAGCAGTACTTC.

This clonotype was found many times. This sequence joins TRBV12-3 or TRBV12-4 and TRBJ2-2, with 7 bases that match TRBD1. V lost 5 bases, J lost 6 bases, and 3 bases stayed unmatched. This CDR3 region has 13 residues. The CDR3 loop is CASSTGAPGELFF. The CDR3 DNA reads TGTGCCAGCAGTACAGGGGCGCCCGGGGAGCTGTTTTTT.

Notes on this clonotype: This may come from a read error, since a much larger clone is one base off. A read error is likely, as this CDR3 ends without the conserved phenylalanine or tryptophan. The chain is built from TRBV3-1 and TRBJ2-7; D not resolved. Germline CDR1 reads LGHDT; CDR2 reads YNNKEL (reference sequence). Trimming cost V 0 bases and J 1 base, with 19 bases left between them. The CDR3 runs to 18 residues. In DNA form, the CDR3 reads TGTGCCAGCAGCCAAGATCGCGTTTCCAGGCTCCAGTCCTACGAGCAGTACCTC. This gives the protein CASSQDRVSRLQSYEQYL.

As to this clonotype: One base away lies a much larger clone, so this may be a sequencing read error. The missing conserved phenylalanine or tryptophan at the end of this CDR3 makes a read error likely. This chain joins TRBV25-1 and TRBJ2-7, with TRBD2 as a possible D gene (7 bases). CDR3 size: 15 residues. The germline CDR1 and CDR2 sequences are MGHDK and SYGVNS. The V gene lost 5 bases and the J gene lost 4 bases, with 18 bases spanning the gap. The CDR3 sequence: CASSQGGLTSYEQYS. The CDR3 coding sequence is TGTGCCAGCAGTCAAGGGGGACTAACCTCGTACGAGCAGTACTCC.

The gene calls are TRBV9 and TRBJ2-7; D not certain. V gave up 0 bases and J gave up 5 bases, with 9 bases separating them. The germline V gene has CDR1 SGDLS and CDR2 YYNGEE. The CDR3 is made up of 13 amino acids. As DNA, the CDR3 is TGTGCCAGCAGCGTAGGGGGTGGGGACGAGCAGTACTTC. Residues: CASSVGGGDEQYF. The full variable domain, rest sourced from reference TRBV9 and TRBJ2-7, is DSGVTQTPKHLITATGQRVTLRCSPRSGDLSVYWYQQSLDQGLQFLIQYYNGEERAKGNILERFSAQQFPDLHSELNLSSLELGDSALYFCASSVGGGDEQYFGPGTRLTVT.

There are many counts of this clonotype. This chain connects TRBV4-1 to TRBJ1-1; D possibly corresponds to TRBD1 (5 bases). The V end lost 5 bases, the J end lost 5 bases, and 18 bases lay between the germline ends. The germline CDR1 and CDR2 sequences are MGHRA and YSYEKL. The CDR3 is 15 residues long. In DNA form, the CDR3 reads TGCGCCAGCAGCTTTTGGGGGGGGGAAGGGACTGAAGCTTTCTTT. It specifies CASSFWGGEGTEAFF.

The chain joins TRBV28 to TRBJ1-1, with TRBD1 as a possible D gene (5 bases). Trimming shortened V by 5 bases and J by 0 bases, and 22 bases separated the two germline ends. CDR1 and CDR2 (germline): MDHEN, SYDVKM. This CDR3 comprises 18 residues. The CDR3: CASSLIQGGGALNTEAFF. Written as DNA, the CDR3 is TGTGCCAGCAGTCTTATTCAGGGAGGAGGAGCCTTGAACACTGAAGCTTTCTTT.

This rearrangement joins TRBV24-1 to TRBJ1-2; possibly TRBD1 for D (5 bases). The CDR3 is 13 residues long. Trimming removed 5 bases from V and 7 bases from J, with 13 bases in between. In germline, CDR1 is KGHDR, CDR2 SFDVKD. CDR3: CATSASGNRGYTF. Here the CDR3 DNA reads TGTGCCACCAGTGCATCAGGGAATCGTGGCTACACCTTC.

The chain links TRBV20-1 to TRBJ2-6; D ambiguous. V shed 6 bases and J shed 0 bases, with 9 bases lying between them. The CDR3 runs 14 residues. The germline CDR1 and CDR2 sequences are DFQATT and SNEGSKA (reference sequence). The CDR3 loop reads CSAENTSGANVLTF. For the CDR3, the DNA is TGCAGTGCAGAGAACACCTCTGGGGCCAACGTCCTGACTTTC.

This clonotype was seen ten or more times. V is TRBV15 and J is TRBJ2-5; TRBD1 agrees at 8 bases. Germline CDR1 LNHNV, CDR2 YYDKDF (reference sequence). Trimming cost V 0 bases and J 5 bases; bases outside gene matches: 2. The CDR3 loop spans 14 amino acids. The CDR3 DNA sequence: TGTGCCACCAGCAGAGACAGGGGGCACGAGACCCAGTACTTC. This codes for CATSRDRGHETQYF.

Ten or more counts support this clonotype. This CDR3 is CASSGQGSNTGELFF. In nucleotides, the CDR3 is TGTGCCAGCTCAGGACAGGGATCGAACACCGGGGAGCTGTTTTTT. The chain couples TRBV6-1 to TRBJ2-2, with TRBD1 identical over 8 bases. The CDR3 contains 15 residues. Germline loops: CDR1 MNHNS, CDR2 SASEGT. V lost 8 bases to trimming and J lost 0 bases; unmatched junction nucleotides: 5.

This CDR3 reads CASSYPSLGAFF. The CDR3 nucleotides read TGTGCCAGCAGTTACCCCTCATTGGGCGCTTTCTTT. The chain uses TRBV6-2 or TRBV6-3 and TRBJ1-1; no clear D gene. Trimming pared 2 bases from V and 11 bases from J, leaving 12 bases between. CDR1 is MNHEY, CDR2 SVGEGT, per germline. The CDR3 has 12 residues.